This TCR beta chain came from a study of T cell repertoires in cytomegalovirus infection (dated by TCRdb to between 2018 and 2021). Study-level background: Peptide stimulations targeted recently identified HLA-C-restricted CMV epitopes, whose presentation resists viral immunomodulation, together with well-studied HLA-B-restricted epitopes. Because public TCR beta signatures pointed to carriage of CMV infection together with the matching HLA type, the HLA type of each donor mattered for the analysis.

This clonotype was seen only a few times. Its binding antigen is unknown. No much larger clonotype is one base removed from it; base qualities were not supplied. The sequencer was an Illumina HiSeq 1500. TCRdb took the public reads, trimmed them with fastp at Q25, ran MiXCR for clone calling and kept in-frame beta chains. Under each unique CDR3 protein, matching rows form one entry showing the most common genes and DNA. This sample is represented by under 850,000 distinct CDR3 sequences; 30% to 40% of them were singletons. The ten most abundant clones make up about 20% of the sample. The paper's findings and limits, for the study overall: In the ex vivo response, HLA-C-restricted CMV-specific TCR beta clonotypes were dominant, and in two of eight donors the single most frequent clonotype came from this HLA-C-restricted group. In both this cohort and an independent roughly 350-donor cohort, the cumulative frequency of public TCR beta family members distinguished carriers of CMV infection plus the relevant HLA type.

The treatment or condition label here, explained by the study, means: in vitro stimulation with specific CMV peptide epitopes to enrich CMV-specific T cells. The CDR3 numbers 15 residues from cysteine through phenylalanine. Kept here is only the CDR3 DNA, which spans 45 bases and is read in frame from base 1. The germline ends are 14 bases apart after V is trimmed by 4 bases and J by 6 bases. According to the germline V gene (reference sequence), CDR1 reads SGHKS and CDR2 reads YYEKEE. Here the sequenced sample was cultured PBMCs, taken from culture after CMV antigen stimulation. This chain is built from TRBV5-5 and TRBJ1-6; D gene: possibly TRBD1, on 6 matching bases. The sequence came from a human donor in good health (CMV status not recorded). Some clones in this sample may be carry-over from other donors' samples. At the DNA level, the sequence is TGTGCCAGCAGCCAGGGACATCCGGGTAATTCACCCCTCCACTTT. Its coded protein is CASSQGHPGNSPLHF.